This T cell receptor beta chain emerged from a study of cytomegalovirus exposure and HLA in healthy donors. This clone was recorded only once. The repertoire was sequenced with immunoSEQ multiplex PCR; TCRdb's copy has only in-frame clones and lacks some. This table holds some 110,000 clones, more than 85% found once. The V gene's germline CDR1 is SGHDT and CDR2 YYEEEE. V shed 4 bases and J shed 4 bases, with 14 bases lying between them. This CDR3 region has 14 residues. Sequenced material: PBMCs. The V call is TRBV5-6, the J call TRBJ1-1; a weak D match, TRBD1 (5 bases). The clonotype was recovered from a man aged 18 to 30 in good health and CMV-seropositive. The CDR3 is CASSPGVRGTEAFF. The CDR3 DNA follows: TGTGCCAGCAGCCCAGGAGTAAGGGGCACTGAAGCTTTCTTT.